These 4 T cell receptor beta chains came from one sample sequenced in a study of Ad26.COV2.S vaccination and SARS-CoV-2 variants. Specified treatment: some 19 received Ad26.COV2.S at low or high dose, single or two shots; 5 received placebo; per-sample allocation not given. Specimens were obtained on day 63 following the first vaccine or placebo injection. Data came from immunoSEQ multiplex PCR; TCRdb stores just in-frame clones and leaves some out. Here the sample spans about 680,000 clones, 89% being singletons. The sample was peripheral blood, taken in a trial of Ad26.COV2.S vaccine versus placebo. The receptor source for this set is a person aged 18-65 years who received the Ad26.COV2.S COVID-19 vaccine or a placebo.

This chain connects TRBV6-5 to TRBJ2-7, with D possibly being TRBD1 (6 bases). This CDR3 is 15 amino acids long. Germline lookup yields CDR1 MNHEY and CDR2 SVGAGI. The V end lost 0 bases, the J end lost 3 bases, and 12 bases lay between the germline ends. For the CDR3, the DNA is TGTGCCAGCAGTTACTCGCCCCAGGGGCTCTACGAGCAGTACTTC. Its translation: CASSYSPQGLYEQYF.

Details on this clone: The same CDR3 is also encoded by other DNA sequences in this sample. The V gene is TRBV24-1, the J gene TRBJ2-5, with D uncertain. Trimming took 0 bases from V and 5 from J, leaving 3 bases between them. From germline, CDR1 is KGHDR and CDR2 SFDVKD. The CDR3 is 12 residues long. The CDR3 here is CATSDLTETQYF. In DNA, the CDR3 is TGTGCCACCAGTGATTTGACGGAGACCCAGTACTTC.

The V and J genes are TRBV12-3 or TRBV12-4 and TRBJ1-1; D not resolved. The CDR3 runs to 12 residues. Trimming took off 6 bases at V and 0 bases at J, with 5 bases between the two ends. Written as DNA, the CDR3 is TGTGCCAGCAGGGGCTTGAACACTGAAGCTTTCTTT. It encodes CASRGLNTEAFF.

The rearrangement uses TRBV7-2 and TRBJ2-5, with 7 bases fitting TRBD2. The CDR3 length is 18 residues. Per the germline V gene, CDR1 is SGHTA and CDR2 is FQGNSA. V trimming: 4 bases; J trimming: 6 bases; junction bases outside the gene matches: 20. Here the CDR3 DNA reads TGTGCCAGCAGCTCCGGCTTTGGCGGGAGTATGGTATGGCAGACCCAGTACTTC. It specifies CASSSGFGGSMVWQTQYF. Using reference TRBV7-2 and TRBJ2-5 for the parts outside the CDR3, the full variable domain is GAGVSQSPSNKVTEKGKDVELRCDPISGHTALYWYRQSLGQGLEFLIYFQGNSAPDKSGLPSDRFSAERTGGSVSTLTIQRTQQEDSAVYLCASSSGFGGSMVWQTQYFGPGTRLLVL.